The source of this T cell receptor (beta chain) is a study of vaccination effects on CD4 cells after COVID-19. Before sequencing took place, the ViraFEST assay used viral peptide pools to expand antigen-specific CD4+ T cells. Subsequent to approximately 11 days of culture, CD4+ T cells were isolated. Subjects were given two BNT162b2 or mRNA-1273 vaccine doses. Nucleocapsid antibodies were negative in the vaccine recipients, who had never had SARS-CoV-2 infection. Wells containing 1.5 million to 2.5 million PBMC each were cultured with 10 IU/ml IL-2 and 8 to 10 ug/ml peptides. Note on this clone: Antigen specificity is unknown.

The method was immunoSEQ multiplex PCR; TCRdb's version includes in-frame clones alone and lacks a portion of them. The profile shows approximately 78,000 clones, about 80% of them singletons. V lost 1 base and J lost 0, with 10 bases in between. The CDR3 covers 16 residues. CDR1 is SSHAT, CDR2 FNYEAQ, per germline (reference sequence). This sequence joins TRBV7-7 and TRBJ1-3, with D possibly matching TRBD1 (5 bases). The origin of this receptor is a human donor who received a COVID-19 vaccine. The material was CD4+ T cells from PBMCs cultured with HCoV-229E spike peptides, obtained after COVID-19 vaccination. The DNA of the CDR3 is TGTGCCAGCAGCTTAGGGGACGCCGACTCTGGAAACACCATATATTTT. Its translation is CASSLGDADSGNTIYF.